The 25 T cell receptor beta chains below come from one sample, sequenced in a study of blood T cell repertoires in COVID-19. Method: immunoSEQ multiplex PCR; TCRdb's copy keeps in-frame clones and lacks some. Of under 250,000 clones listed, about four fifths are singletons. Sequenced input: peripheral blood. The receptors here all came from a man older than 75 with acute or convalescent COVID-19.

The genes are TRBV19 and TRBJ1-6, with D unresolved. The V gene's germline CDR1 is LNHDA and CDR2 SQIVND (reference sequence). V lost 10 bases to trimming and J lost 12 bases, with 19 bases between them. The CDR3 spans 13 residues. CDR3 region: CATSSGGRLPLHF. CDR3 coding DNA: TGTGCCACTTCCTCAGGAGGGAGGCTACCCCTCCACTTT.

J is TRBJ1-2 and V is TRBV5-4, with no clear D. The CDR3 is made up of 12 amino acids. Germline-derived CDR1 and CDR2 are SGHNT and YYREEE (reference sequence). V dropped 1 base and J dropped 8 bases, with 9 bases sitting between them. The CDR3 is CASSLWGEGYTF. The DNA of the CDR3 is TGTGCCAGCAGCTTGTGGGGAGAAGGCTACACCTTC.

The chain employs TRBV6-5 and TRBJ2-1; D may be TRBD1 (6 bases). CDR1 MNHEY and CDR2 SVGAGI come from the germline V gene. Between the trimmed V and J ends, which lost 0 bases and 9 bases, there was a span of 18 bases. The CDR3 spans 16 residues. As DNA, the CDR3 is TGTGCCAGCAGTTACTCGAGGTCACCAGGGGTGGGTGAGCAGTTCTTC. Protein sequence: CASSYSRSPGVGEQFF.

The chain joins TRBV11-2 to TRBJ1-4, with 7 bases aligning to TRBD1. The CDR3 totals 19 residues. Unmatched junction bases numbered 18, after V lost 0 bases and J lost 8 bases. Germline CDR1 and CDR2: SGHAT and FQNNGV. The DNA of the CDR3 is TGTGCCAGCAGCTTAGACTCGGGACAGCCCGCCCGGTCTGGGGAAAAACTGTTTTTT. It translates to CASSLDSGQPARSGEKLFF.

In this sample, this clone turned up a few times. V and J are TRBV5-6 and TRBJ1-1; TRBD1 aligns across 9 bases. The V gene's germline CDR1 is SGHDT and CDR2 YYEEEE. The CDR3 is made up of 15 amino acids. The ends lost 0 bases at V and 6 bases at J; junction bases unmatched: 6. CDR3 nucleotides: TGTGCCAGCAGCTTGGTCGGACAGGGGTTCGCTGAAGCTTTCTTT. Amino acid sequence: CASSLVGQGFAEAFF.

This rearrangement joins TRBV28 to TRBJ1-5, with D uncertain. V was cut by 6 bases and J by 1 base, with 19 bases left in between. CDR1 and CDR2 from the germline V gene are MDHEN and SYDVKM. The CDR3 covers 17 residues. CDR3 amino acids: CASRTMGQFMSNQPQHF. In DNA form, the CDR3 reads TGTGCCAGCAGAACGATGGGCCAGTTCATGAGCAATCAGCCCCAGCATTTT. Supplemented by reference TRBV28 and TRBJ1-5, the full variable domain reads DVKVTQSSRYLVKRTGEKVFLECVQDMDHENMFWYRQDPGLGLRLIYFSYDVKMKEKGDIPEGYSVSREKKERFSLILESASTNQTSMYLCASRTMGQFMSNQPQHFGDGTRLSIL.

The chain uses TRBV18 and TRBJ1-3; tentatively, D is TRBD1 (6 bases). Germline-derived CDR1 and CDR2 are KGHSH and LQKENI. The CDR3 has 16 residues. Trimming took 6 bases from V and 0 from J, leaving 15 bases between them. CDR3 sequence reads: CASSQGQSLSGNTIYF. CDR3 nucleotides: TGTGCCAGCTCCCAGGGACAAAGCCTCTCTGGAAACACCATATATTTT.

The chain joins TRBV10-3 to TRBJ1-5; no definite D call. Germline V gene data show CDR1 as ENHRY and CDR2 as SYGVKD. Trimming cost V 3 bases and J 2 bases, with 11 bases left between them. The CDR3 spans 15 residues. In nucleotides, the CDR3 is TGTGCCATCAGTGAAGTAAAACGAGGCAATCAGCCCCAGCATTTT. It yields the protein CAISEVKRGNQPQHF.

This sequence joins TRBV18 and TRBJ1-1; 7 positions match TRBD1. The V gene end was trimmed by 5 bases and the J gene end by 4 bases; junction bases not matched to a gene: 10. The CDR3 has 15 amino acids. CDR1 is KGHSH and CDR2 is LQKENI in the germline V gene. Here the CDR3 DNA reads TGTGCCAGCTCAGCTCGGACAGGACCGGGCACTGAAGCTTTCTTT. This translates into CASSARTGPGTEAFF.

The gene calls are TRBV18 and TRBJ1-6, with D possibly matching TRBD1 (6 bases). Germline values: CDR1 KGHSH, CDR2 LQKENI. The CDR3 runs 13 residues. V lost 5 bases, J lost 5 bases, and 7 bases lay in between. The CDR3: CASSGQNNSPLHF. In DNA, the CDR3 is TGTGCCAGCTCAGGACAGAATAATTCACCCCTCCACTTT.

V and J are TRBV7-9 and TRBJ1-4; 12 nucleotides align to TRBD1. Unmatched junction bases numbered 7, after V lost 5 bases and J lost 0 bases. The CDR3 loop spans 18 amino acids. The germline V gene has CDR1 SEHNR and CDR2 FQNEAQ (reference sequence). In DNA form, the CDR3 reads TGTGCCAGCAGCATCGGGACAGGGGGCCCTGCAACTAATGAAAAACTGTTTTTT. It encodes CASSIGTGGPATNEKLFF.

The J gene is TRBJ2-7, the V gene TRBV5-1, with 9 bases matching TRBD1. Trimming cost V 2 bases and J 0 bases; bases outside gene matches: 9. From germline, CDR1 is SGHRS and CDR2 YFSETQ. CDR3 length equals 17 residues. DNA for the CDR3: TGCGCCAGCAGCTTTCGGACAGGGGTTCCGAGCTCCTACGAGCAGTACTTC. Its translation: CASSFRTGVPSSYEQYF.

The chain links TRBV28 to TRBJ1-1; 8 bases agree with TRBD1. The V segment lost 2 bases and the J segment 0 bases; nucleotides outside the gene matches: 8. The CDR3 spans 17 residues. From germline, CDR1 is MDHEN and CDR2 SYDVKM. The CDR3 nucleotides read TGTGCCAGCAGTTTAGGGACGACAGGGGAGATGAACACTGAAGCTTTCTTT. As protein: CASSLGTTGEMNTEAFF.

V usage is TRBV2 and J usage is TRBJ2-5; 8 bases align to TRBD1. The CDR3 spans 15 residues. Per germline, CDR1 SNHLY and CDR2 FYNNEI. The V and J ends lost 6 bases and 3 bases, in that order; junction bases with no gene match: 9. CDR3 nucleotide sequence: TGTGCCAGCAGAAAACGGACAGGGACAGAAGAGACCCAGTACTTC. Translated: CASRKRTGTEETQYF.

DNA for the CDR3: TGTGCCAGCAGGCCGGGACACCTGAATGAAAAACTGTTTTTT. Translation: CASRPGHLNEKLFF. The chain is built from TRBV2 and TRBJ1-4; D may be TRBD1 (6 bases). Germline V CDR1 and CDR2: SNHLY, FYNNEI. V gave up 6 bases and J gave up 5 bases, with 13 bases separating them. This CDR3 has 14 residues.

The chain combines TRBV28 with TRBJ1-6, with D unclear. The CDR3 sequence is 13 residues long. CDR1 and CDR2 from the germline V gene are MDHEN and SYDVKM. V was shortened by 3 bases and J by 7 bases, with 7 bases between the two germline ends. This CDR3 reads CASSFVRNSPLHF. In DNA form, the CDR3 reads TGTGCCAGCAGTTTCGTGCGGAATTCACCCCTCCACTTT.

This chain links TRBV7-8 with TRBJ1-3, with TRBD1 matching over 9 bases. From germline, CDR1 is SGHVS and CDR2 FQNEAQ. Unmatched junction bases numbered 5, after V lost 4 bases and J lost 1 base. The CDR3 has 16 residues. CDR3 sequence: CASSSQGAWSGNTIYF. For the CDR3, the DNA is TGTGCCAGCAGCTCACAGGGGGCTTGGTCTGGAAACACCATATATTTT.

The chain couples TRBV6-5 to TRBJ1-1; tentatively, D is TRBD1 (5 bases). Trimming pared 0 bases from V and 5 bases from J, leaving 13 bases between. CDR1 and CDR2 (germline): MNHEY, SVGAGI. The CDR3 consists of 15 residues. Written as DNA, the CDR3 is TGTGCCAGCAGTTACTCGATTCGGGGGGGGACTGAAGCTTTCTTT. Translated, it gives CASSYSIRGGTEAFF.

The chain has TRBV14 and TRBJ2-1; 10 nucleotides match TRBD2. Germline CDR1 SGHDN, CDR2 FVKESK. Trimming removed 2 bases from V and 6 bases from J; junction bases left unmatched: 4. The CDR3 length is 15 residues. CDR3 protein: CASSQSGRVVNEQFF. CDR3 nucleotides: TGTGCCAGCAGCCAAAGCGGGAGGGTCGTCAATGAGCAGTTCTTC. The full variable domain, in which reference TRBV14 and TRBJ2-1 provide the parts outside the CDR3, is EAGVTQFPSHSVIEKGQTVTLRCDPISGHDNLYWYRRVMGKEIKFLLHFVKESKQDESGMPNNRFLAERTGGTYSTLKVQPAELEDSGVYFCASSQSGRVVNEQFFGPGTRLTVL.

J is TRBJ2-1 and V is TRBV2; 9 positions match TRBD2. The trim removed 6 bases at V and 8 bases at J, leaving 8 bases unmatched. Per the germline V gene, CDR1 is SNHLY and CDR2 is FYNNEI. This CDR3 contains 14 residues. The CDR3 DNA is TGTGCCAGCAGACCGGGACTAGCTTCCTATGAGCAGTTCTTC. Translation gives CASRPGLASYEQFF. The complete variable domain, with remaining parts taken from reference TRBV2 and TRBJ2-1, reads EPEVTQTPSHQVTQMGQEVILRCVPISNHLYFYWYRQILGQKVEFLVSFYNNEISEKSEIFDDQFSVERPDGSNFTLKIRSTKLEDSAMYFCASRPGLASYEQFFGPGTRLTVL.

Here the CDR3 reads CASSLDPTGGTDTQYF. The CDR3 DNA reads as TGTGCCAGCAGCTTGGATCCGACAGGGGGCACAGATACGCAGTATTTT. The chain uses TRBV5-4 and TRBJ2-3, with 8 bases that match TRBD1. Germline CDR1 SGHNT, CDR2 YYREEE (reference sequence). The CDR3 is made up of 16 amino acids. V shed 0 bases, J shed 1 base, and the junction held 4 bases outside the gene matches.

The rearrangement uses TRBV6-5 and TRBJ2-7, with 10 nucleotides matching TRBD1. With V trimmed by 7 bases and J by 1 base, 7 bases remained unmatched. Germline CDR1 is MNHEY and CDR2 is SVGAGI. The CDR3 loop spans 15 amino acids. The CDR3, as DNA: TGTGCCAGCAAGGGGAGGGACAGGGGATCCTACGAGCAGTACTTC. Its protein is CASKGRDRGSYEQYF.

The rearrangement links TRBV7-2 to TRBJ2-2; 9 nucleotides match TRBD2. Germline V gene data show CDR1 as SGHTA and CDR2 as FQGNSA. J gave up 7 bases and V 3 bases, and 12 bases lay outside the gene matches. The CDR3 totals 17 residues. The DNA of the CDR3 is TGTGCCAGCAGCTTGGCCTCAGCGGGAGGTAAAATCGGGGAGCTGTTTTTT. Translated: CASSLASAGGKIGELFF.

This chain joins TRBV19 and TRBJ1-5; possible D gene TRBD1, 6 bases. Germline CDR1 reads LNHDA; CDR2 reads SQIVND (reference sequence). With 7 bases removed from V and 1 base from J, the gap between germline ends came to 14 bases. The CDR3 runs 15 residues. The CDR3 sequence is CASTGTGRSNQPQHF. Here the CDR3 DNA reads TGTGCCAGTACCGGCACAGGGAGAAGCAATCAGCCCCAGCATTTT.

The CDR3 protein is CASSPPGQGSYGYTF. The CDR3 DNA reads TGTGCCAGCTCACCTCCGGGACAGGGGTCCTATGGCTACACCTTC. V and J are TRBV18 and TRBJ1-2; TRBD1 matches 10 bases. V lost 3 bases, J lost 4 bases, and 5 bases stayed unmatched. CDR3 length: 15 amino acids. In germline, CDR1 is KGHSH, CDR2 LQKENI. The full variable domain, rest sourced from reference TRBV18 and TRBJ1-2, is NAGVMQNPRHLVRRRGQEARLRCSPMKGHSHVYWYRQLPEEGLKFMVYLQKENIIDESGMPKERFSAEFPKEGPSILRIQQVVRGDSAAYFCASSPPGQGSYGYTFGSGTRLTVV.